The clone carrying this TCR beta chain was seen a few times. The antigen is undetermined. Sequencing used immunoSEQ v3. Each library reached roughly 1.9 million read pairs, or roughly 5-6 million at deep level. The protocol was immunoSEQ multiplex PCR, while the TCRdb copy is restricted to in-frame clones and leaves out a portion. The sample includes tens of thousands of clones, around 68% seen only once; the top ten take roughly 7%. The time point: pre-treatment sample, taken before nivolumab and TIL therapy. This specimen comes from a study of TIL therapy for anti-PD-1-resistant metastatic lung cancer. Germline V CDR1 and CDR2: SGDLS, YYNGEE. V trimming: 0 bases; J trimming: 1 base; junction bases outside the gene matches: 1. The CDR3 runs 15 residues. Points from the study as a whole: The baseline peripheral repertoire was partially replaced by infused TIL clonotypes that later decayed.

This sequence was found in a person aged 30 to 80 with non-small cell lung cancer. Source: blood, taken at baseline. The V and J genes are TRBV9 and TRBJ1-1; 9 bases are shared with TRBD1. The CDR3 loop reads CASSVVTGGNTEAFF. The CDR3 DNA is TGTGCCAGCAGCGTAGTGACAGGGGGGAACACTGAAGCTTTCTTT. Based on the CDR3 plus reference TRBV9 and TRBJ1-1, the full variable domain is DSGVTQTPKHLITATGQRVTLRCSPRSGDLSVYWYQQSLDQGLQFLIQYYNGEERAKGNILERFSAQQFPDLHSELNLSSLELGDSALYFCASSVVTGGNTEAFFGQGTRLTVV.